This T cell receptor beta chain was identified during a study of human T cells and chemical hapten exposure. Study results and caveats: The study found that DPC sensitization did not change TCRs above 1 in 1000 frequency.

Unique molecular identifiers were attached to individual cDNA molecules during library preparation. TCRdb independently ran MiXCR on the 5' RACE reads; one entry per CDR3 protein. This sample has approximately 140,000 distinct CDR3 sequences, with 3.5% to 5% found just once. Whole blood that had not been fractionated was the source of extracted total RNA. This clonotype occurred many times. Its antigen is still unknown. Germline CDR1 and CDR2: MDHEN and SYDVKM. The V segment lost 4 bases and the J segment 3 bases; nucleotides outside the gene matches: 5. The CDR3 totals 15 residues. The rearrangement links TRBV28 to TRBJ2-1; TRBD1 matches at 8 bases. The sequence was obtained from a female donor in good health. The CDR3 DNA reads TGTGCCAGCAGTTGGACAGGGTTGGGCTACAATGAGCAGTTCTTC. It translates to CASSWTGLGYNEQFF.